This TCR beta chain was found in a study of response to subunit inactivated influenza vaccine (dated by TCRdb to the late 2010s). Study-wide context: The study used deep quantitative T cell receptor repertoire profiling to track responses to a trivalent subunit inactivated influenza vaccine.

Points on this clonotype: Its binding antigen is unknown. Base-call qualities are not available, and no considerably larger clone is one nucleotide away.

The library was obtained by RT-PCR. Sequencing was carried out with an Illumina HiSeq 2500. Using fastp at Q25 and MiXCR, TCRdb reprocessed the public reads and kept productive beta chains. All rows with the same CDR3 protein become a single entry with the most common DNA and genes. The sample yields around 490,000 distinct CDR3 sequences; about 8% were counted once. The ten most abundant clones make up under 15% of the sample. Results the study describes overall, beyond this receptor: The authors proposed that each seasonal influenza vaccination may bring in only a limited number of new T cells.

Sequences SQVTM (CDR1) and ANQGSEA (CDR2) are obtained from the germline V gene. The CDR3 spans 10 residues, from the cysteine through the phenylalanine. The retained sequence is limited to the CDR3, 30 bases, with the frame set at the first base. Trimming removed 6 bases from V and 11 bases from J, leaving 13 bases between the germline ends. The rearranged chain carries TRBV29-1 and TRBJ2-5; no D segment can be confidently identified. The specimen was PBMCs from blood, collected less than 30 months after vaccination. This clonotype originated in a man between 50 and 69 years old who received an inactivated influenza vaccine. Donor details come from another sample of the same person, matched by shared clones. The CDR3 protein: CSVLMGMQYF. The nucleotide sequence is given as TGCAGCGTACTTATGGGGATGCAGTACTTC. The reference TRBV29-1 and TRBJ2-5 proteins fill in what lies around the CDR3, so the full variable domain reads SAVISQKPSRDICQRGTSLTIQCQVDSQVTMMFWYRQQPGQSLTLIATANQGSEATYESGFVIDKFPISRPNLTFSTLTVSNMSPEDSSIYLCSVLMGMQYFGPGTRLLVL.